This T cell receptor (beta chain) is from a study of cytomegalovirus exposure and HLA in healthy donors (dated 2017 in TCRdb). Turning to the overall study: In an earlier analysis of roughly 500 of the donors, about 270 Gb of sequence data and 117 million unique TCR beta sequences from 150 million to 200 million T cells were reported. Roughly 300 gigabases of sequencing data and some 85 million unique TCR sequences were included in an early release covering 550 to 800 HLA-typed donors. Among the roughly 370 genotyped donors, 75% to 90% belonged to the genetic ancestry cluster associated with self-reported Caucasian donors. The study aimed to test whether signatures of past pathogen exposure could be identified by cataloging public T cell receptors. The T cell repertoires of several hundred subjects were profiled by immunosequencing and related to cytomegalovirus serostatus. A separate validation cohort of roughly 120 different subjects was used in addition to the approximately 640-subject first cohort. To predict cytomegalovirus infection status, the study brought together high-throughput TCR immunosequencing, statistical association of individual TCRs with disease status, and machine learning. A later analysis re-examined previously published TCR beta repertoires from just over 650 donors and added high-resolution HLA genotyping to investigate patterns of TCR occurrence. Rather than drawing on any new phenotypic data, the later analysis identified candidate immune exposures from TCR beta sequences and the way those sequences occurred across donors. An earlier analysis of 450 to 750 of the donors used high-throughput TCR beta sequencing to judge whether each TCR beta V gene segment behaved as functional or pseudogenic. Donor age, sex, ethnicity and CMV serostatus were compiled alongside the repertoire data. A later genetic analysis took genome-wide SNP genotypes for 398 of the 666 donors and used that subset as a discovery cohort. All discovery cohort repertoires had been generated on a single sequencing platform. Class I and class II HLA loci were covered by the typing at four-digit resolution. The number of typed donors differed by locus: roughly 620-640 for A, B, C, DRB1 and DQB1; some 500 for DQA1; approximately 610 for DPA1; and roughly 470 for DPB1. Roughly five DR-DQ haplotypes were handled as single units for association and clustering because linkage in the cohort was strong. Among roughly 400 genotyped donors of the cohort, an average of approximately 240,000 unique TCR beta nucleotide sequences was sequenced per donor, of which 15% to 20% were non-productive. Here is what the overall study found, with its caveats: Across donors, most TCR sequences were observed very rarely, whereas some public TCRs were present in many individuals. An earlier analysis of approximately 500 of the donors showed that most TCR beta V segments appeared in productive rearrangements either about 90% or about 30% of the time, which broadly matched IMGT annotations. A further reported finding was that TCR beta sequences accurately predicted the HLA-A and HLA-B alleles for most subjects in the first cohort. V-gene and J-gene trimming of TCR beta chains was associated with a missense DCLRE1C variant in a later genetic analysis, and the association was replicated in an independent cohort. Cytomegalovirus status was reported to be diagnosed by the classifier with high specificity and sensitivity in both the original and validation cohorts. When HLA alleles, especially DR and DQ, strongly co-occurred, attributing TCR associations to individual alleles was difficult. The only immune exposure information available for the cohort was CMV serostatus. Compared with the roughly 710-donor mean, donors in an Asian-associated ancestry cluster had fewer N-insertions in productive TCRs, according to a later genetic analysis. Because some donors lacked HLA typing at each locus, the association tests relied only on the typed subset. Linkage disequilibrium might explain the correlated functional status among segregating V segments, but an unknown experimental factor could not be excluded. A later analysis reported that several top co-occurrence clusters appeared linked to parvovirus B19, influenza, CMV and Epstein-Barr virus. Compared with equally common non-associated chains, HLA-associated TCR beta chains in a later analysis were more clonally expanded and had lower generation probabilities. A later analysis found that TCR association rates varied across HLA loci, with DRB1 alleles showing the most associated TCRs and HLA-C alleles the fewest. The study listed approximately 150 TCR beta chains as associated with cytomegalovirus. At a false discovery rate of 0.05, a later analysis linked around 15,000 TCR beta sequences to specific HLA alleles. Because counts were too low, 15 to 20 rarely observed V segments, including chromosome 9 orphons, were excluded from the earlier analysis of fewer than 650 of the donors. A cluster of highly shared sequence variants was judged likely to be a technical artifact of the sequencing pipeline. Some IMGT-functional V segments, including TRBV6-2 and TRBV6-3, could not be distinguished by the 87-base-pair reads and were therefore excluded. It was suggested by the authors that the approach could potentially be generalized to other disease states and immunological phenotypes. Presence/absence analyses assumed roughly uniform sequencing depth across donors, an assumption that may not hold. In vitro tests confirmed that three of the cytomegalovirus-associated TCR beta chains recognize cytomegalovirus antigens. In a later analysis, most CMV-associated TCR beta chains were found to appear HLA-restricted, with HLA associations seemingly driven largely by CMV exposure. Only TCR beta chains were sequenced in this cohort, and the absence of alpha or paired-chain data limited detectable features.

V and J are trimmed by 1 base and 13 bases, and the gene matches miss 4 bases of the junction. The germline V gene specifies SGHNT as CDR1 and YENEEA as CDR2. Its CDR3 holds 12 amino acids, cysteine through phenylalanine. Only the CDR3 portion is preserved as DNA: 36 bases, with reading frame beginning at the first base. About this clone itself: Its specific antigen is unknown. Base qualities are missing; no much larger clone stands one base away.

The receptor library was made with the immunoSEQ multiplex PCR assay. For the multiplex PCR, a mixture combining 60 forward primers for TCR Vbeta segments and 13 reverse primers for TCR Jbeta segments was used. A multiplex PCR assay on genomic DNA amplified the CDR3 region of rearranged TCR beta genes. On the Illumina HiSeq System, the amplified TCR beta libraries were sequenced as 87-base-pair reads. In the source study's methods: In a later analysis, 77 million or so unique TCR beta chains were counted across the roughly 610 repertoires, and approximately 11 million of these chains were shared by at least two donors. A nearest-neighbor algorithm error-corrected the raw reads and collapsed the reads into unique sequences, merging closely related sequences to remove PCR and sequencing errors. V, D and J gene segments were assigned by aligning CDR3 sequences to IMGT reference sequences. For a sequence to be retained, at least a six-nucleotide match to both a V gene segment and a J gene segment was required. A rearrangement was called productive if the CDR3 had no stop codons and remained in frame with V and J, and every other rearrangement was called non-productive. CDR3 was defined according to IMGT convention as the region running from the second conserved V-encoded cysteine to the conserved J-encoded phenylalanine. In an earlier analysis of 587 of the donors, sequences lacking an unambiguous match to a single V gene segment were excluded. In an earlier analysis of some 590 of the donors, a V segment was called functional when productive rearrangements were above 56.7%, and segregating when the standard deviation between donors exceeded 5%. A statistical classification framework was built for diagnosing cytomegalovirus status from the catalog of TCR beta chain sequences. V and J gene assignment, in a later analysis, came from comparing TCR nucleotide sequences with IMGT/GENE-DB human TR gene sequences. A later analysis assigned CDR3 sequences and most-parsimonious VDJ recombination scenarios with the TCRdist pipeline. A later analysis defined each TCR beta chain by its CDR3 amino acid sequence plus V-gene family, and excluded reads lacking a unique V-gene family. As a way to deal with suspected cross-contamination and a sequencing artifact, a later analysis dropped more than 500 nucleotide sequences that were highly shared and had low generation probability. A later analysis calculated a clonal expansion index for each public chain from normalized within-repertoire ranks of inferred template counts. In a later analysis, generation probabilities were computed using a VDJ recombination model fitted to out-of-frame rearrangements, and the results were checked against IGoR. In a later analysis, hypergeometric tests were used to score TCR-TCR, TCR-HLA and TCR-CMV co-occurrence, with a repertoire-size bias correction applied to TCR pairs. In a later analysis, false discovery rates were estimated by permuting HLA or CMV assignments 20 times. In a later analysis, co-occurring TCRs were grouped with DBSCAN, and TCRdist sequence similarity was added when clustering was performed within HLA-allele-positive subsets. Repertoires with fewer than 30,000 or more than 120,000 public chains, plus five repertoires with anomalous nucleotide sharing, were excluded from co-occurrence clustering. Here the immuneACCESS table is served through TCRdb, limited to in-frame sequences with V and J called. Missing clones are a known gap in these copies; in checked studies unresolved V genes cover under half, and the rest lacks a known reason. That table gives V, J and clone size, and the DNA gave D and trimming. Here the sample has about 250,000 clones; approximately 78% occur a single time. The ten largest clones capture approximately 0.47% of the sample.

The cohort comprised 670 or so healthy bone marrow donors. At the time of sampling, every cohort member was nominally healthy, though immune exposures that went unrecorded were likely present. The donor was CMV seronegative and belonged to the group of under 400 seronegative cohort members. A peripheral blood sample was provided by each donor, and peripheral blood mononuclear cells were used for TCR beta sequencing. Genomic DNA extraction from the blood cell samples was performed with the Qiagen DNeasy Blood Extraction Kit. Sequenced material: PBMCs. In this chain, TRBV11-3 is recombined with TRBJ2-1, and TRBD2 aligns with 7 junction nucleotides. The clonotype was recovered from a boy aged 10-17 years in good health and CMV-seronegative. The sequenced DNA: TGTGCCAGCAGCTTAGTCCCGGGGGGTCAGTTCTTC. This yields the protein CASSLVPGGQFF.